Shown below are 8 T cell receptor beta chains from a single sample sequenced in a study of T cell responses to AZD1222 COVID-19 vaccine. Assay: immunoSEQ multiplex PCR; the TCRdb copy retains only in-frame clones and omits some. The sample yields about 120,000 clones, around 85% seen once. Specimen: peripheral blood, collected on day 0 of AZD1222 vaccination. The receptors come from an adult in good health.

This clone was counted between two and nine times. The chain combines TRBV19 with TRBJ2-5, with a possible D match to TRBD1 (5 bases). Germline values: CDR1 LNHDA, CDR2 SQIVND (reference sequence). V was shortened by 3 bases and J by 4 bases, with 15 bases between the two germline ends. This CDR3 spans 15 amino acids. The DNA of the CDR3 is TGTGCCAGTAGTATTGCGGCAGGGAATCGAGAGACCCAGTACTTC. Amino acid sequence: CASSIAAGNRETQYF.

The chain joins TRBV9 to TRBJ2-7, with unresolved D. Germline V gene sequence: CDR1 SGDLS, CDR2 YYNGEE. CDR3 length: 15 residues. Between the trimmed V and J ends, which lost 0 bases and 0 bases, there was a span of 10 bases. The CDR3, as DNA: TGTGCCAGCAGCGTAGAGGGCGGACCCTCCTACGAGCAGTACTTC. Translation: CASSVEGGPSYEQYF.

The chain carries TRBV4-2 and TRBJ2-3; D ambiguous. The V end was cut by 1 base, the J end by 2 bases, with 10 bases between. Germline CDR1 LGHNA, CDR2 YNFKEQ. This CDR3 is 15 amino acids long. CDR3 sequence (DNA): TGTGCCAGCAGCCAAGTCAGACAAACCACAGATACGCAGTATTTT. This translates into CASSQVRQTTDTQYF.

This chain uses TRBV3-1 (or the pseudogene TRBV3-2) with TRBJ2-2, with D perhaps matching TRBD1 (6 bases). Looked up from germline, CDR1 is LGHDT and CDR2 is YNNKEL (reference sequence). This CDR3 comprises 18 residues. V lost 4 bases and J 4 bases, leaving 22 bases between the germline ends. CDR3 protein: CASSPWTSKGVPTGELFF. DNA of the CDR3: TGTGCCAGCAGCCCCTGGACAAGCAAGGGGGTTCCCACCGGGGAGCTGTTTTTT.

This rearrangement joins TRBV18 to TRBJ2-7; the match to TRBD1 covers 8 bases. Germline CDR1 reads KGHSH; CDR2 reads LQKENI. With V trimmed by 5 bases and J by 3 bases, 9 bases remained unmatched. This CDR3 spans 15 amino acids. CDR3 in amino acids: CASSSGQGTVYEQYF. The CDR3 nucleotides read TGTGCCAGCTCATCAGGACAGGGAACGGTCTACGAGCAGTACTTC.

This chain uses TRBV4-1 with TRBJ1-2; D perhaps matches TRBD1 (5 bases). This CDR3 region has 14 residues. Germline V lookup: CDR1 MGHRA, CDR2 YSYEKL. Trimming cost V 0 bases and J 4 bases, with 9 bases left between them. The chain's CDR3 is CASSQESGSYGYTF. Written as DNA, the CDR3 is TGCGCCAGCAGCCAAGAGTCAGGGTCCTATGGCTACACCTTC.

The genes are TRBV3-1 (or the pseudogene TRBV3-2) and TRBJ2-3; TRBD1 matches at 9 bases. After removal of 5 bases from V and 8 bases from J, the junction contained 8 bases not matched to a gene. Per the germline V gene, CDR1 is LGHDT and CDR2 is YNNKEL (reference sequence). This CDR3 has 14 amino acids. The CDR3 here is CASSLGQGIGTQYF. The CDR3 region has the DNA TGTGCCAGCAGCTTAGGACAGGGGATCGGTACGCAGTATTTT.

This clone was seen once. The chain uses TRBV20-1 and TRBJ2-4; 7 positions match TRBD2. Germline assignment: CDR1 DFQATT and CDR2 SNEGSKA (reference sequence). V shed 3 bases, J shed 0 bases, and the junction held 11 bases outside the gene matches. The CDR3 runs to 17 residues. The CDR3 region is CSASGGLPFLAKNIQYF. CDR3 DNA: TGCAGTGCTAGTGGGGGACTACCTTTTCTAGCCAAAAACATTCAGTACTTC.